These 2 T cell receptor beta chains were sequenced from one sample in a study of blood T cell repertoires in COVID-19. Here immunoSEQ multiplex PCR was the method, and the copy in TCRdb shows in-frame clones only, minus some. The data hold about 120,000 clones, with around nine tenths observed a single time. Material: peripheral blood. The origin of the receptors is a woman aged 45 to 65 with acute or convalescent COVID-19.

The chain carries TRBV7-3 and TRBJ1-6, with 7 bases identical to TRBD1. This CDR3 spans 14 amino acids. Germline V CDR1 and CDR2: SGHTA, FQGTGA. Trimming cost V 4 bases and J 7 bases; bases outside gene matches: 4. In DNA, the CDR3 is TGTGCCAGCAGCTCCCGGACAGGAAATTCACCCCTCCACTTT. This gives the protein CASSSRTGNSPLHF.

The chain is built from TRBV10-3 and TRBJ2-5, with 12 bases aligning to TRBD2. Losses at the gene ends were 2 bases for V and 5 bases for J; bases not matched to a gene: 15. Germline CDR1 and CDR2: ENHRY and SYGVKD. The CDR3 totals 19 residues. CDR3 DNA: TGTGCCATCAGTGAGCCTAGACTAGCGGGGGAGGTTAATAGGGAGACCCAGTACTTC. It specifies CAISEPRLAGEVNRETQYF.